The clone carrying this T cell receptor beta chain was counted a few times. No antigen is known for it. There were roughly 0.9-11 million cryopreserved PBMC in the samples before DNA extraction. Running of the v3.0 immunoSEQ assay took place at survey level. TCRdb's table, derived via immunoSEQ multiplex PCR, lists solely in-frame clones and lacks some. The sample has over 25,000 clones; around 80% are singletons. The entry originates in a study of long-term antiretroviral therapy in people with HIV. Study observations and caveats: The clones with expansion before ART were dominant in the repertoire at all time points.

CDR3 length: 12 amino acids. In germline, CDR1 is MNHEY, CDR2 SMNVEV (reference sequence). Trimming stripped 7 bases from V and 0 bases from J, with 7 bases between. The clonotype comes from a middle-aged man with HIV. The gene calls are TRBV27 and TRBJ2-7; D gene uncertain. Sequencing was performed on unsorted PBMCs, taken 3 years after starting antiretroviral therapy. The CDR3 is CASKRTSYEQYF. The CDR3 DNA follows: TGTGCCAGCAAACGGACCTCCTACGAGCAGTACTTC.